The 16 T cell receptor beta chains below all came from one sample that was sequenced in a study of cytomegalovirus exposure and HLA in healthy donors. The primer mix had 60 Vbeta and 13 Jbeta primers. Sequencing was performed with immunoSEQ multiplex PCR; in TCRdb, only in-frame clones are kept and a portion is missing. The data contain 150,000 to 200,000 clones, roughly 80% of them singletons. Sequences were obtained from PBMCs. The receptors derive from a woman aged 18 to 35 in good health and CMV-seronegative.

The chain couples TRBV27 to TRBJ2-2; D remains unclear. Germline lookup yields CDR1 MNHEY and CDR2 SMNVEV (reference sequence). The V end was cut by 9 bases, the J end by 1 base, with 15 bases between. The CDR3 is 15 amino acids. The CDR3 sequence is CARTGSSMNTGELFF. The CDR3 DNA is TGTGCCAGGACCGGGTCCTCTATGAACACCGGGGAGCTGTTTTTT.

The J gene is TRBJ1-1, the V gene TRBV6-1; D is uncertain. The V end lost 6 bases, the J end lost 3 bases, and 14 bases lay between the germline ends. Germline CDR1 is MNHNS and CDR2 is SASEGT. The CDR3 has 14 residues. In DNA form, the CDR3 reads TGTGCCAGCAGCCCGGAGGTCCCGTACACTGAAGCTTTCTTT. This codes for CASSPEVPYTEAFF.

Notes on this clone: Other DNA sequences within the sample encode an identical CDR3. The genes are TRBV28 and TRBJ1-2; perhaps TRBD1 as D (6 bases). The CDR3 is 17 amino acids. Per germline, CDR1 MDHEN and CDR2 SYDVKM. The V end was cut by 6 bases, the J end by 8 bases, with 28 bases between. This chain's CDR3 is CASRSSSTGLRGSGYTF. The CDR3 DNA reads TGTGCCAGCAGGTCCTCCTCGACAGGTTTGCGTGGTTCGGGCTACACCTTC.

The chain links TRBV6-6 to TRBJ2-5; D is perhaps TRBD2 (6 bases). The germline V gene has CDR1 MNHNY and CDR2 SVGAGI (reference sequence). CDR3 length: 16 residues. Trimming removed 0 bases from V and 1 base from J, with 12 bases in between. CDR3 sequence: CASSYSSGALQETQYF. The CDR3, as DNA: TGTGCCAGCAGTTACTCTAGCGGAGCCCTCCAAGAGACCCAGTACTTC.

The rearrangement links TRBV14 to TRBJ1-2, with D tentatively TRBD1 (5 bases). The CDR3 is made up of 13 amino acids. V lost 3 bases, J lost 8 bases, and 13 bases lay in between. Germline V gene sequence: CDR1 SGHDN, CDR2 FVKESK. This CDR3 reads CASSQAGTGGYTF. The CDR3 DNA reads TGTGCCAGCAGCCAGGCAGGGACTGGCGGCTACACCTTC.

In nucleotides, the CDR3 is TGTGCCAGCAGCCAGACAGCAGCCAAAAACATTCAGTACTTC. The encoded protein is CASSQTAAKNIQYF. The V call is TRBV5-4, the J call TRBJ2-4, with D possibly being TRBD1 (5 bases). The germline V gene has CDR1 SGHNT and CDR2 YYREEE (reference sequence). The CDR3 length is 14 residues. V was cut by 4 bases and J by 0 bases, with 8 bases left in between.

CDR3 sequence: CSVEDGGEQFF. Here the CDR3 DNA reads TGCAGCGTTGAAGACGGCGGTGAGCAGTTCTTC. The rearrangement uses TRBV29-1 and TRBJ2-1; D remains ambiguous. This CDR3 contains 11 residues. The V gene's germline CDR1 is SQVTM and CDR2 ANQGSEA. The V and J ends lost 0 bases and 9 bases respectively, with 6 bases between them.

The CDR3, as DNA: TGTGCCAGCAGCTTTCGCATGCGGAGGAACACTGAAGCTTTCTTT. Translated: CASSFRMRRNTEAFF. V is TRBV11-3 and J is TRBJ1-1; D call uncertain. The CDR3 sequence is 15 residues long. Per the germline V gene, CDR1 is SGHNT and CDR2 is YENEEA. V lost 3 bases, J lost 1 base, and 12 bases lay in between.

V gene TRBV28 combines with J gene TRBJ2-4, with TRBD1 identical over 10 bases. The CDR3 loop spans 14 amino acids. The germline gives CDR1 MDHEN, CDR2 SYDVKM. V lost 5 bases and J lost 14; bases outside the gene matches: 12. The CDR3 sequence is CASSPGDRGLMEYF. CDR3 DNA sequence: TGTGCCAGCAGTCCAGGGGACAGGGGTTTAATGGAGTACTTC.

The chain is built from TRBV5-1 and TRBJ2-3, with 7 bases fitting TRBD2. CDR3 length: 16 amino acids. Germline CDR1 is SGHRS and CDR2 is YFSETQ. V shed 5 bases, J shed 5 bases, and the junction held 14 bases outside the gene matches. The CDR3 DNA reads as TGCGCCAGCAGACGAATTGTGGGAGGGGTGGGAGATACGCAGTATTTT. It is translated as CASRRIVGGVGDTQYF.

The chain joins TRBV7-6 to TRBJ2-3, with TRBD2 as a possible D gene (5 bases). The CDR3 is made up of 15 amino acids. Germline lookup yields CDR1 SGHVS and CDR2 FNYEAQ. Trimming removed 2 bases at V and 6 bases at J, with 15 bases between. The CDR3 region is CASSLTEARPDTQYF. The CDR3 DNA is TGTGCCAGCAGCTTAACGGAGGCACGCCCGGATACGCAGTATTTT.

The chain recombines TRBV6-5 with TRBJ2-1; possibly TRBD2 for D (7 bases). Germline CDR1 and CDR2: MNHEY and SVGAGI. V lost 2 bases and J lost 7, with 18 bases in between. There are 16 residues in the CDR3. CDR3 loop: CASSYLTGGASNEQFF. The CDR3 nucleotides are TGTGCCAGCAGTTACCTCACGGGGGGCGCGTCTAATGAGCAGTTCTTC.

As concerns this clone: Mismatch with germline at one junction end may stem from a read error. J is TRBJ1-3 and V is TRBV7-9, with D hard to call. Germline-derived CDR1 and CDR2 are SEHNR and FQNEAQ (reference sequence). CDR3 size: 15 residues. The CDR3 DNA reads TGTTCCAGCAGCTTAGTAAGAGACTCTGGAAACACCATATATTTT. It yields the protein CSSSLVRDSGNTIYF.

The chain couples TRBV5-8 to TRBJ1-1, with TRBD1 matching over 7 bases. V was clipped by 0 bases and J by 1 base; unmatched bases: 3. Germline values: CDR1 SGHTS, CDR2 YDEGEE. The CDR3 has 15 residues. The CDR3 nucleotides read TGTGCCAGCAGCTTGGCGACAGGGCCGAACACTGAAGCTTTCTTT. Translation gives CASSLATGPNTEAFF. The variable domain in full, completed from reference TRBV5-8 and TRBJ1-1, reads EAGVTQSPTHLIKTRGQQATLRCSPISGHTSVYWYQQALGLGLQFLLWYDEGEERNRGNFPPRFSGRQFPNYSSELNVNALELEDSALYLCASSLATGPNTEAFFGQGTRLTVV.

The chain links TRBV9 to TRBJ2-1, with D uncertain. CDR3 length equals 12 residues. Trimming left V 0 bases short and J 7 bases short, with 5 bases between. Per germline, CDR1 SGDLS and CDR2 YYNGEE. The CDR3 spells CASSVELNEQFF. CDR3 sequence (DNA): TGTGCCAGCAGCGTAGAGCTAAATGAGCAGTTCTTC. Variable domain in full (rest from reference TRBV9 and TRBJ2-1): DSGVTQTPKHLITATGQRVTLRCSPRSGDLSVYWYQQSLDQGLQFLIQYYNGEERAKGNILERFSAQQFPDLHSELNLSSLELGDSALYFCASSVELNEQFFGPGTRLTVL.

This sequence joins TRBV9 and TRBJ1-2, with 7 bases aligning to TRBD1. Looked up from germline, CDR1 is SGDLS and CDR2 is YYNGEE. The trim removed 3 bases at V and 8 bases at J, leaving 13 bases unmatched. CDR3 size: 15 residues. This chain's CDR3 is CASSGSRDSWPGYTF. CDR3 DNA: TGTGCCAGCAGCGGGTCCCGGGACAGTTGGCCGGGCTACACCTTC.